One and the same sample provided the 8 T cell receptor beta chains below, sequenced in a study of blood T cell repertoires in COVID-19. Profiled with immunoSEQ multiplex PCR; TCRdb holds only in-frame clones, not every one. The sample gives over 140,000 clones, about 79% of which show up once; 2.5% to 3.5% is in the top ten. The sample consisted of PBMCs or T cells enriched from blood (not recorded which). The receptors derive from a woman aged 45 to 65 who had recovered from COVID-19.

The chain recombines TRBV3-1 (or the pseudogene TRBV3-2) with TRBJ1-1, with 7 bases fitting TRBD1. With V trimmed by 3 bases and J by 5 bases, 6 bases remained unmatched. The CDR3 sequence is 14 residues long. The V gene's germline CDR1 is LGHDT and CDR2 YNNKEL (reference sequence). The CDR3 sequence: CASSQNRGRTEAFF. The DNA for the CDR3 is TGTGCCAGCAGCCAGAACAGGGGTAGGACTGAAGCTTTCTTT.

The gene calls are TRBV4-2 and TRBJ2-5, with TRBD2 matching over 10 bases. The V segment lost 2 bases and the J segment 4 bases; nucleotides outside the gene matches: 10. CDR3 size: 17 residues. From germline, CDR1 is LGHNA and CDR2 YNFKEQ. CDR3 region: CASSQYISGGVGETQYF. The CDR3 DNA sequence: TGTGCCAGCAGCCAATACATCAGCGGGGGGGTAGGAGAGACCCAGTACTTC.

The chain employs TRBV6-2 or TRBV6-3 and TRBJ2-2; 8 bases match TRBD1. Germline V gives CDR1 MNHEY, CDR2 SVGEGT. The CDR3 runs 16 residues. Trimming removed 2 bases from V and 5 bases from J; junction bases left unmatched: 7. The CDR3 loop is CASSYTRQGSTGELFF. Here the CDR3 DNA reads TGTGCCAGCAGTTACACCCGACAGGGGAGTACCGGGGAGCTGTTTTTT.

The chain has TRBV7-9 and TRBJ2-5; the match to TRBD1 covers 7 bases. Losses at the gene ends were 5 bases for V and 2 bases for J; bases not matched to a gene: 8. The CDR3 loop spans 15 amino acids. Per germline, CDR1 SEHNR and CDR2 FQNEAQ (reference sequence). The CDR3 DNA sequence: TGTGCCAGCAGCAAGCGACAGGGTCTTCAAGAGACCCAGTACTTC. Protein product: CASSKRQGLQETQYF. Full variable domain (missing parts from reference TRBV7-9 and TRBJ2-5): DTGVSQNPRHKITKRGQNVTFRCDPISEHNRLYWYRQTLGQGPEFLTYFQNEAQLEKSRLLSDRFSAERPKGSFSTLEIQRTEQGDSAMYLCASSKRQGLQETQYFGPGTRLLVL.

V usage is TRBV7-8 and J usage is TRBJ1-2; 8 bases are shared with TRBD1. The germline gives CDR1 SGHVS, CDR2 FQNEAQ. The ends lost 8 bases at V and 0 bases at J; junction bases unmatched: 11. The CDR3 extends over 16 amino acids. The CDR3 region is CASAPRGQAANYGYTF. The CDR3 DNA reads TGTGCCAGCGCCCCTAGGGGACAGGCGGCTAACTATGGCTACACCTTC. Supplemented by reference TRBV7-8 and TRBJ1-2, the full variable domain reads GAGVSQSPRYKVAKRGQDVALRCDPISGHVSLFWYQQALGQGPEFLTYFQNEAQLDKSGLPSDRFFAERPEGSVSTLKIQRTQQEDSAVYLCASAPRGQAANYGYTFGSGTRLTVV.

V is TRBV10-1 and J is TRBJ2-1; tentative D call: TRBD2 (7 bases). CDR1 and CDR2 (germline): WNHNN, SYGVQD (reference sequence). The CDR3 loop spans 13 amino acids. The V and J ends lost 4 bases and 9 bases respectively, with 13 bases between them. CDR3 nucleotide sequence: TGCGCCAGCAGTGTTCCGGGGGGCGGTGAGCAGTTCTTC. Its translation is CASSVPGGGEQFF.

The chain uses TRBV27 and TRBJ2-2, with a tentative D call TRBD1 (5 bases). Germline V gives CDR1 MNHEY, CDR2 SMNVEV (reference sequence). This CDR3 is 15 amino acids long. Trimming cost V 3 bases and J 4 bases, with 12 bases left between them. CDR3 in amino acids: CASSLVRVSTGELFF. For the CDR3, the DNA is TGTGCCAGCAGTTTGGTCAGGGTGAGCACCGGGGAGCTGTTTTTT.

This clone is a singleton in its sample. The CDR3 protein is CASSLRTGEWGETQYF. Here the CDR3 DNA reads TGTGCCAGCAGCCTCCGAACAGGGGAGTGGGGAGAGACCCAGTACTTC. This chain uses TRBV6-2 or TRBV6-3 with TRBJ2-5; 7 positions agree with TRBD1. V lost 6 bases to trimming and J lost 4 bases; unmatched junction nucleotides: 14. The CDR3 sequence is 16 residues long. Germline lookup yields CDR1 MNHEY and CDR2 SVGEGT.